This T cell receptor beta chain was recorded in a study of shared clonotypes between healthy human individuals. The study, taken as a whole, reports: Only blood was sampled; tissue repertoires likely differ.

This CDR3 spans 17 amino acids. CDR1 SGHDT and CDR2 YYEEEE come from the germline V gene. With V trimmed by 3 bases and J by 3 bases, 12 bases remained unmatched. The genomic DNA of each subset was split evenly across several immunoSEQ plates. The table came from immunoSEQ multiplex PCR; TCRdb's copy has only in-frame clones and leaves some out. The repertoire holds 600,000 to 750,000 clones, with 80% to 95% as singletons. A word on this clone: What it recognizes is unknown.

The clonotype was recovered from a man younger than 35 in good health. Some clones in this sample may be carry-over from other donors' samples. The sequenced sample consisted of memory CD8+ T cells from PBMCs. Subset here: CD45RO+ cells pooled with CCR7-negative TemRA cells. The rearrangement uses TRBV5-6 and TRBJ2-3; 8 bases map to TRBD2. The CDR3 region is CASSSTRERGRTDTQYF. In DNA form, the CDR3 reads TGTGCCAGCAGCTCTACGAGGGAGCGGGGGAGGACAGATACGCAGTATTTT.